These 7 T cell receptor beta chains share one sample of origin, sequenced in a study of cytomegalovirus exposure and HLA in healthy donors. With 60 Vbeta and 13 Jbeta primers, the PCR was carried out. TCRdb's table, derived via immunoSEQ multiplex PCR, lists solely in-frame clones and lacks some. The table shows some 120,000 clones, with about four fifths occurring only once. The sequenced material came from PBMCs. The source of these receptors is a woman aged 45-59 years in good health and CMV-seropositive.

V is TRBV5-4 and J is TRBJ2-7; maybe TRBD1 (6 bases). Germline V gives CDR1 SGHNT, CDR2 YYREEE (reference sequence). Trimming stripped 4 bases from V and 0 bases from J, with 14 bases between. The CDR3 loop spans 15 amino acids. CDR3 in amino acids: CASSLPGAGSYEQYF. The DNA of the CDR3 is TGTGCCAGCAGCCTGCCAGGGGCTGGCTCCTACGAGCAGTACTTC.

This clone was found a few times. In DNA, the CDR3 is TGCGCCAGCAGCTTGGTGGGAGGTCCGGAGGTGACCCAGTACTTC. Amino acid sequence: CASSLVGGPEVTQYF. This sequence joins TRBV5-1 and TRBJ2-5, with TRBD2 as a possible D gene (6 bases). This CDR3 spans 15 amino acids. From germline, CDR1 is SGHRS and CDR2 YFSETQ. The V end was cut by 0 bases, the J end by 7 bases, with 16 bases between. Full variable domain (remainder filled in from reference TRBV5-1 and TRBJ2-5): KAGVTQTPRYLIKTRGQQVTLSCSPISGHRSVSWYQQTPGQGLQFLFEYFSETQRNKGNFPGRFSGRQFSNSRSEMNVSTLELGDSALYLCASSLVGGPEVTQYFGPGTRLLVL.

A few counts support this clone. The chain employs TRBV7-2 and TRBJ2-5; D gene unclear. Germline CDR1 reads SGHTA; CDR2 reads FQGNSA. The CDR3 has 12 amino acids. V lost 3 bases to trimming and J lost 2 bases, with 4 bases between them. The CDR3 protein is CASSLEQETQYF. The DNA for the CDR3 is TGTGCCAGCAGCTTGGAGCAAGAGACCCAGTACTTC.

DNA for the CDR3: TGTGCCAGCAGCTTAGCGTATCGCGGACAGGGGGCGGGTGGCTACACCTTC. It codes for CASSLAYRGQGAGGYTF. The V call is TRBV7-2, the J call TRBJ1-2; 11 bases are shared with TRBD1. V lost 0 bases to trimming and J lost 7 bases; unmatched junction nucleotides: 10. CDR1 and CDR2 (germline): SGHTA, FQGNSA. This CDR3 has 17 amino acids.

This rearrangement joins TRBV6-1 to TRBJ1-1; D is uncertain. V lost 3 bases to trimming and J lost 0 bases, with 11 bases between them. Germline values: CDR1 MNHNS, CDR2 SASEGT. The CDR3 covers 15 residues. CDR3 in amino acids: CASSELPVMNTEAFF. The DNA for the CDR3 is TGTGCCAGCAGTGAGCTACCGGTAATGAACACTGAAGCTTTCTTT.

The chain has TRBV7-6 and TRBJ2-3; TRBD2 matches at 11 bases. The CDR3 runs 16 residues. V shed 2 bases, J shed 1 base, and the junction held 2 bases outside the gene matches. Per germline, CDR1 SGHVS and CDR2 FNYEAQ. DNA of the CDR3: TGTGCCAGCAGCTTAACACTAGCGGGGGGCACAGATACGCAGTATTTT. Translation gives CASSLTLAGGTDTQYF.

This chain joins TRBV7-2 and TRBJ2-5, with D uncertain. Trimming shortened V by 3 bases and J by 2 bases, and 10 bases separated the two germline ends. Per germline, CDR1 SGHTA and CDR2 FQGNSA. This CDR3 spans 14 amino acids. The CDR3 DNA reads as TGTGCCAGCAGCTTTACGAGGTCTCAAGAGACCCAGTACTTC. It specifies CASSFTRSQETQYF.